This T cell receptor beta chain appears in the sequencing data of a study of cytomegalovirus exposure and HLA in healthy donors. Only one count was recorded for this clone. As yet, its antigen is unknown. Study-wide results and caveats: The authors judged a highly shared variant cluster likely a sequencing artifact. A later analysis revealed that TCR association rates differed between HLA loci, peaking at DRB1 and bottoming out at HLA-C. In a later analysis, at a false discovery rate of 0.05, 16,951 TCR beta sequences matched HLA alleles.

The CDR3 has 14 residues. The germline gives CDR1 MGHRA, CDR2 YSYEKL. V lost 3 bases to trimming and J lost 6 bases; unmatched junction nucleotides: 5. It was with 60 Vbeta and 13 Jbeta primers that the PCR ran. In the original analysis: Approximately 72 million unique TCR beta chains, roughly 11 million of them shared, were counted by a later analysis. Measured with immunoSEQ multiplex PCR; TCRdb has only the in-frame clones, and not every one. V, J and clone size derive from that table, while D and trimming were established from the DNA sequence. The profile shows some 110,000 clones, around 61% of them singletons.

Sequencing used PBMCs. The chain joins TRBV4-1 to TRBJ1-5; 7 bases align to TRBD1. The receptor's source is a woman aged 25 to 39 in good health and CMV-seronegative. The CDR3 sequence: CASSQGQIAQPQHF. The CDR3 region has the DNA TGCGCCAGCAGCCAGGGACAGATCGCTCAGCCCCAGCATTTT.